This TCR beta chain was retrieved from a study of regulatory T cells in long-lasting Graves disease. Study-wide background: Patients newly diagnosed with Graves' had been on antithyroid drugs for under 3 months.

Construction of TCR beta libraries relied on iRepertoire HTBI primers and on Arm-PCR targeting CDR3 regions. TCRdb processed the multiplex PCR reads anew with MiXCR; each CDR3 protein has one entry. Among about 620,000 distinct CDR3 sequences listed, 15% to 20% were seen once. The time point: newly diagnosed GD, antithyroid drugs for less than 3 months. Extracted PBMC RNA gave rise to the TCR library. This clonotype was observed a handful of times. The ends lost 6 bases at V and 5 bases at J; junction bases unmatched: 8. Germline CDR1 and CDR2: SNHLY and FYNNEI. CDR3 length equals 14 residues. Another study also made use of these data, one on T cells in Graves' hyperthyroidism and ophthalmopathy.

The source of this sequence is a woman in her 30s with Graves disease. Sequencing was performed on peripheral blood mononuclear cells (PBMCs), taken at new diagnosis, from a patient treated with antithyroid drugs. The rearrangement links TRBV2 to TRBJ1-1, with TRBD1 matching 8 bases. CDR3 coding DNA: TGTGCCAGCAGAACAGGGGGTTGGGAAACTGAAGCTTTCTTT. It is translated as CASRTGGWETEAFF.